This is a list of T cell receptor beta chains from one sample in a study of shared T cell receptors in the human thymus. Here immunoSEQ multiplex PCR was the method, and the copy in TCRdb shows in-frame clones only, minus some. The sample contains roughly 410,000 clones, over 90% of which appear only once. Sequenced: thymocytes. The receptor source for this set is a human donor. The CDR3 runs from the conserved cysteine through the conserved F or W. A D gene is named only where the DNA matches it firmly. For some rows the clone size is stated as once, few or many, or as a class when expanded; others skip it.

J | V | D | length | size | CDR3 | DNA
TRBJ1-5 | TRBV28 | . | 16 | . | CASSYPPYREDQPQHF | TGTGCCAGCAGTTACCCCCCCTACAGGGAGGATCAGCCCCAGCATTTT
TRBJ1-2 | TRBV28 | TRBD1 | 16 | . | CASSLMVQGENYGYTF | TGTGCCAGCAGTTTAATGGTACAGGGGGAAAACTATGGCTACACCTTC
TRBJ2-3 | TRBV27 | . | 15 | once | CASPYARPSTDTQYF | TGTGCCAGCCCTTATGCACGACCGAGCACAGATACGCAGTATTTT
TRBJ2-7 | TRBV28 | . | 16 | . | CASSLEVGGVSYEQYF | TGTGCCAGCAGTTTAGAGGTTGGAGGGGTGAGCTACGAGCAGTACTTC
TRBJ2-7 | TRBV6-6 | TRBD1 | 15 | . | CASRVGQGSSYEQYF | TGTGCCAGCAGGGTTGGACAGGGAAGCTCCTACGAGCAGTACTTC
TRBJ1-2 | TRBV29-1 | . | 12 | . | CSVGRGSYGYTF | TGCAGCGTTGGCAGGGGTTCTTATGGCTACACCTTC
TRBJ2-7 | TRBV5-1 | . | 14 | . | CASEVGGGGYEQYF | TGCGCCAGCGAGGTCGGCGGAGGGGGCTACGAGCAGTACTTC
TRBJ2-7 | TRBV10-1 | TRBD1 | 15 | once | CASSEPGQASYEQYF | TGCGCCAGCAGTGAGCCGGGACAGGCCTCCTACGAGCAGTACTTC
TRBJ2-3 | TRBV28 | . | 13 | . | CASISQDTDTQYF | TGTGCCAGCATATCGCAGGACACAGATACGCAGTATTTT
TRBJ1-4 | TRBV28 | TRBD1 | 17 | once | CASGDRPSSAFNEKLFF | TGTGCCAGCGGGGACAGGCCCTCATCGGCCTTTAATGAAAAACTGTTTTTT
TRBJ1-3 | TRBV14 | . | 17 | . | CASRLTTGGGSGNTIYF | TGTGCCAGCAGGCTCACGACAGGAGGTGGCTCTGGAAACACCATATATTTT
TRBJ1-2 | TRBV5-6 | TRBD1 | 16 | once | CASSLPGQGTSYGYTF | TGTGCCAGCAGCTTGCCGGGACAGGGGACGAGCTATGGCTACACCTTC
TRBJ1-1 | TRBV28 | . | 14 | . | CASSLTTGSTEAFF | TGTGCCAGCAGTTTGACAACGGGGTCTACTGAAGCTTTCTTT
TRBJ1-5 | TRBV5-8 | . | 13 | . | CASSRGGHQPQHF | TGTGCCAGCAGCCGGGGGGGGCATCAGCCCCAGCATTTT
TRBJ2-7 | TRBV6-4 | . | 14 | . | CASSDSTNSYEQYF | TGTGCCAGCAGTGACTCGACGAACTCCTACGAGCAGTACTTC
TRBJ2-3 | TRBV7-9 | . | 19 | . | CASSLERNGRGLYGDTQYF | TGTGCCAGCAGCTTAGAACGAAACGGGAGGGGGCTTTATGGAGATACGCAGTATTTT
TRBJ2-1 | TRBV7-7 | . | 13 | . | CASSRDLDNEQFF | TGTGCTAGCAGCCGGGACTTGGACAATGAGCAGTTCTTC
TRBJ1-1 | TRBV19 | . | 15 | . | CASSPQVGDHTEAFF | TGTGCCAGTAGCCCGCAGGTGGGGGACCACACTGAAGCTTTCTTT
TRBJ2-7 | TRBV5-4 | . | 13 | . | CASSITGGEEQYF | TGTGCCAGCAGCATCACAGGGGGGGAGGAGCAGTACTTC
TRBJ2-7 | TRBV6-5 | . | 11 | . | CASSPPPEQYF | TGTGCCAGCAGCCCTCCCCCCGAGCAGTACTTC
TRBJ2-7 | TRBV14 | . | 14 | . | CASSQEGLSYEQYF | TGTGCCAGCAGCCAAGAGGGCCTGTCCTACGAGCAGTACTTC
TRBJ2-7 | TRBV5-6 | TRBD2 | 17 | . | CASSLSRGTSGIGEQYF | TGTGCCAGCAGCTTGTCGCGAGGGACTAGCGGGATAGGGGAGCAGTACTTC
TRBJ2-7 | TRBV29-1 | . | 13 | once | CSVEDRCTHEQYF | TGCAGCGTTGAAGATCGGTGTACACACGAGCAGTACTTC
TRBJ2-3 | TRBV5-3 | TRBD2 | 15 | . | CASSLAGVRTDTQYF | TGTGCCAGCAGCCTAGCGGGAGTCCGCACAGATACGCAGTATTTT
TRBJ2-1 | TRBV7-3 | TRBD1 | 17 | . | CASSPRVPGTGYNEQFF | TGTGCCAGCAGCCCAAGGGTGCCCGGGACAGGGTACAATGAGCAGTTCTTC
TRBJ2-3 | TRBV2 | TRBD2 | 18 | . | CASSEALRRGGSTDTQYF | TGTGCCAGCAGTGAAGCGCTTCGGCGGGGGGGTAGCACAGATACGCAGTATTTT
TRBJ2-3 | TRBV28 | . | 16 | once | CASRPKGGRNTDTQYF | TGTGCCAGCAGGCCCAAGGGGGGACGGAACACAGATACGCAGTATTTT
TRBJ2-3 | TRBV6-5 | . | 14 | . | CASSRASPGDTQYF | TGTGCCAGCAGTCGTGCGAGCCCGGGGGATACGCAGTATTTT